The 22 T cell receptor beta chains reported below all come from one sample, sequenced in a study of cytomegalovirus exposure and HLA in healthy donors. Amplification used 60 Vbeta primers and 13 Jbeta primers. Libraries were prepared by immunoSEQ multiplex PCR; TCRdb keeps only in-frame clonotypes and omits some of them. The sample holds 120,000 or so clones, about 73% seen once. The material sequenced was PBMCs. These receptors were obtained from a woman between 40 and 55 years old in good health and CMV-seropositive.

This chain connects TRBV2 to TRBJ2-7; D is possibly TRBD1 (6 bases). V was cut by 8 bases and J by 3 bases, with 11 bases left in between. CDR3 length equals 12 residues. The V gene's germline CDR1 is SNHLY and CDR2 FYNNEI. The CDR3 protein is CASGRGGYEQYF. The CDR3 DNA is TGTGCCAGCGGTAGAGGGGGCTACGAGCAGTACTTC.

V and J are TRBV6-6 and TRBJ1-6; D possibly corresponds to TRBD1 (6 bases). This CDR3 has 16 amino acids. Germline V gene lookup returns CDR1 MNHNY and CDR2 SVGAGI (reference sequence). The V gene lost 5 bases and the J gene lost 8 bases, with 19 bases spanning the gap. The CDR3 loop is CASSPRGRGEYSPLHF. The CDR3 coding sequence is TGTGCCAGCAGTCCCAGGGGACGCGGCGAATATTCACCCCTCCACTTT.

The rearrangement links TRBV2 to TRBJ1-1; D remains unclear. The CDR3 contains 19 residues. In germline, CDR1 is SNHLY, CDR2 FYNNEI. Trimming left V 6 bases short and J 1 base short, with 27 bases between. The CDR3, as DNA: TGTGCCAGCAGACGAGCACAAACCGGGAGTCAAAATCGGAACACTGAAGCTTTCTTT. Translating gives CASRRAQTGSQNRNTEAFF.

The chain links TRBV4-1 to TRBJ2-5; maybe TRBD1 (6 bases). CDR3 length equals 17 residues. V shed 1 base and J shed 4 bases, with 19 bases lying between them. Germline values: CDR1 MGHRA, CDR2 YSYEKL. The CDR3 loop reads CASSQGLQGTPTETQYF. The DNA of the CDR3 is TGCGCCAGCAGCCAAGGTTTACAGGGTACCCCAACAGAGACCCAGTACTTC.

The chain uses TRBV7-3 and TRBJ1-1; D not resolved. The CDR3 runs to 13 residues. Germline CDR1 reads SGHTA; CDR2 reads FQGTGA. Trimming left V 5 bases short and J 3 bases short, with 10 bases between. Here the CDR3 DNA reads TGTGCCAGCAGCGCACTCATGGACACTGAAGCTTTCTTT. It specifies CASSALMDTEAFF.

The V gene is TRBV19, the J gene TRBJ2-7; D unresolved. V was cut by 0 bases and J by 0 bases, with 6 bases left in between. The germline gives CDR1 LNHDA, CDR2 SQIVND (reference sequence). CDR3 size: 14 residues. The CDR3: CASSIEVSSYEQYF. In DNA, the CDR3 is TGTGCCAGTAGTATAGAAGTTAGCTCCTACGAGCAGTACTTC.

The CDR3: CASSYSGQKVVSGYTF. The CDR3 region has the DNA TGTGCCAGCAGTTACTCGGGACAGAAGGTCGTGTCTGGCTACACCTTC. The chain recombines TRBV6-5 with TRBJ1-2, with TRBD1 matching over 7 bases. The V gene's germline CDR1 is MNHEY and CDR2 SVGAGI. CDR3 length: 16 amino acids. Unmatched junction bases numbered 11, after V lost 0 bases and J lost 7 bases.

The chain recombines TRBV18 with TRBJ1-3; D uncertain. Germline V gene data show CDR1 as KGHSH and CDR2 as LQKENI. The ends were cut back, 6 bases at V and 3 bases at J, with 6 bases in the middle. The CDR3 consists of 12 residues. CDR3 sequence: CASSPGGNTIYF. The DNA for the CDR3 is TGTGCCAGCTCCCCGGGTGGAAACACCATATATTTT.

CDR3 sequence (DNA): TGTGCCAGCAGCCGTAACACGTACACTGAAGCTTTCTTT. Its protein product is CASSRNTYTEAFF. The chain has TRBV7-8 and TRBJ1-1; no firm D call. V was clipped by 5 bases and J by 3 bases, with 10 bases between them. The germline CDR1 and CDR2 sequences are SGHVS and FQNEAQ. This CDR3 has 13 residues. Together with reference TRBV7-8 and TRBJ1-1, the CDR3 gives the full variable domain: GAGVSQSPRYKVAKRGQDVALRCDPISGHVSLFWYQQALGQGPEFLTYFQNEAQLDKSGLPSDRFFAERPEGSVSTLKIQRTQQEDSAVYLCASSRNTYTEAFFGQGTRLTVV.

The chain couples TRBV6-5 to TRBJ1-2; D may be TRBD1 (6 bases). Germline lookup yields CDR1 MNHEY and CDR2 SVGAGI. The ends were cut back, 0 bases at V and 6 bases at J, with 11 bases in the middle. This CDR3 comprises 14 residues. The CDR3 DNA reads TGTGCCAGCAGTTACTCGGGGGGGGGCGATGGCTACACCTTC. Translated: CASSYSGGGDGYTF.

CDR3 DNA: TGCGCCAGCAGCTTGGAAGGGGGAGAAACAAATGAAAAACTGTTTTTT. Encoded protein: CASSLEGGETNEKLFF. The chain has TRBV5-1 and TRBJ1-4, with D perhaps TRBD1 (6 bases). Trimming cost V 0 bases and J 5 bases, with 14 bases left between them. Germline CDR1 reads SGHRS; CDR2 reads YFSETQ. The CDR3 runs to 16 residues.

This clone came up once. This sequence joins TRBV15 and TRBJ2-3; 10 bases match TRBD2. Trimming removed 1 base from V and 4 bases from J; junction bases left unmatched: 5. The CDR3 runs to 16 residues. Germline values: CDR1 LNHNV, CDR2 YYDKDF (reference sequence). CDR3 region: CATSRGASGGADTQYF. In DNA form, the CDR3 reads TGTGCCACCAGCAGAGGGGCTAGCGGGGGCGCAGATACGCAGTATTTT.

This clone was counted between two and nine times. V is TRBV29-1 and J is TRBJ2-5; 7 nucleotides agree with TRBD2. Germline CDR1 reads SQVTM; CDR2 reads ANQGSEA. CDR3 length: 16 residues. V dropped 4 bases and J dropped 3; count of bases not matched to a gene: 14. The CDR3 coding sequence is TGCAGCGTTGTATTTTTAGCGGGCTCTTTCAAAGAGACCCAGTACTTC. Amino acid sequence: CSVVFLAGSFKETQYF. The full variable domain, in which reference TRBV29-1 and TRBJ2-5 provide the parts outside the CDR3, is SAVISQKPSRDICQRGTSLTIQCQVDSQVTMMFWYRQQPGQSLTLIATANQGSEATYESGFVIDKFPISRPNLTFSTLTVSNMSPEDSSIYLCSVVFLAGSFKETQYFGPGTRLLVL.

This clone was counted a few times. The rearrangement links TRBV11-2 to TRBJ2-7; TRBD2 is a possible D gene (5 bases). Per germline, CDR1 SGHAT and CDR2 FQNNGV. The CDR3 runs to 15 residues. With 1 base removed from V and 6 bases from J, the gap between germline ends came to 16 bases. In DNA, the CDR3 is TGTGCCAGCAGCTTAGGGTTCCGGGAAAGGTTCGAGCAGTACTTC. Translation gives CASSLGFRERFEQYF.

This clone was observed a few times. The chain links TRBV2 to TRBJ1-4, with D unclear. Trimming took off 5 bases at V and 4 bases at J, with 14 bases between the two ends. The CDR3 is made up of 15 amino acids. Germline V gives CDR1 SNHLY, CDR2 FYNNEI. This CDR3 is CASSQISGSNEKLFF. The CDR3 bases are TGTGCCAGCAGTCAAATAAGCGGGAGTAATGAAAAACTGTTTTTT. Full variable domain (remainder filled in from reference TRBV2 and TRBJ1-4): EPEVTQTPSHQVTQMGQEVILRCVPISNHLYFYWYRQILGQKVEFLVSFYNNEISEKSEIFDDQFSVERPDGSNFTLKIRSTKLEDSAMYFCASSQISGSNEKLFFGSGTQLSVL.

The chain recombines TRBV6-5 with TRBJ2-3; D possibly corresponds to TRBD1 (6 bases). The CDR3 contains 16 residues. With 0 bases removed from V and 1 base from J, the gap between germline ends came to 11 bases. The germline CDR1 and CDR2 sequences are MNHEY and SVGAGI. The CDR3 loop is CASSYSGATRTDTQYF. The DNA for the CDR3 is TGTGCCAGCAGTTACTCGGGGGCCACCCGCACAGATACGCAGTATTTT.

The rearrangement joins TRBV5-1 to TRBJ1-5; 7 nucleotides align to TRBD1. The CDR3 length is 17 residues. V was pared by 4 bases and J by 7 bases, with 17 bases of the junction left unmatched. Germline values: CDR1 SGHRS, CDR2 YFSETQ. The CDR3 spells CASSPIRQGRGDQPQHF. The CDR3 DNA is TGCGCCAGCAGCCCGATCAGACAGGGAAGAGGAGACCAGCCCCAGCATTTT.

This clone was seen a few times. The chain links TRBV7-9 to TRBJ1-3, with 7 bases identical to TRBD1. Unmatched junction bases numbered 1, after V lost 4 bases and J lost 4 bases. The CDR3 is 13 amino acids. From germline, CDR1 is SEHNR and CDR2 FQNEAQ (reference sequence). CDR3 loop: CASSSGQGNTIYF. CDR3 in DNA: TGTGCCAGCAGCTCGGGACAGGGAAACACCATATATTTT.

This chain connects TRBV18 to TRBJ1-2; TRBD1 might be the D (6 bases). The CDR3 loop spans 14 amino acids. The V end was cut by 3 bases, the J end by 7 bases, with 15 bases between. Per the germline V gene, CDR1 is KGHSH and CDR2 is LQKENI. The CDR3 DNA follows: TGTGCCAGCTCACCGCCGAACAGGGTGTTTGGCTACACCTTC. It specifies CASSPPNRVFGYTF.

This chain connects TRBV13 to TRBJ1-1, with D possibly matching TRBD1 (6 bases). V was clipped by 1 base and J by 2 bases, with 14 bases between them. From germline, CDR1 is PRHDT and CDR2 FYEKMQ (reference sequence). CDR3 length: 16 residues. CDR3 sequence reads: CASSLEGEGTNTEAFF. The DNA of the CDR3 is TGTGCCAGCAGCTTAGAGGGGGAGGGAACCAACACTGAAGCTTTCTTT.

The genes are TRBV7-9 and TRBJ1-3, with D hard to call. The ends were cut back, 5 bases at V and 4 bases at J, with 9 bases in the middle. From germline, CDR1 is SEHNR and CDR2 FQNEAQ (reference sequence). This CDR3 contains 13 residues. The CDR3 reads CASSAPGGNTIYF. The CDR3 region has the DNA TGTGCCAGCAGCGCCCCGGGGGGAAACACCATATATTTT.

The V gene is TRBV7-2, the J gene TRBJ1-1; 11 nucleotides line up with TRBD1. Losses at the gene ends were 5 bases for V and 1 base for J; bases not matched to a gene: 6. The CDR3 has 16 residues. Germline V gene data show CDR1 as SGHTA and CDR2 as FQGNSA. The CDR3 here is CASSPGGTGGNTEAFF. In DNA, the CDR3 is TGTGCCAGCAGCCCAGGGGGGACAGGGGGGAACACTGAAGCTTTCTTT.